The 24 T cell receptor beta chains given below trace back to one sample, sequenced in a study of T-cell reconstitution after alpha-beta-depleted transplantation in children. Library preparation (for TCRbeta) was performed with unique molecular identifiers. TCRdb itself ran the PCR reads through MiXCR, one entry per CDR3 protein. The sample has 250,000 to 400,000 distinct CDR3 sequences, around 25% seen once. The source material was PBMCs, mostly from graft donor cells, sampled 180 days after TCRalphabeta/CD19-depleted stem cell transplant. The receptors shown here come from a male patient between 5 and 17 years old who had a stem cell transplant for acute lymphoblastic leukemia, so the T cells may come from the graft donor.

This clonotype appeared a few times. The genes are TRBV7-9 and TRBJ1-4, with D uncertain. The CDR3 covers 14 residues. Trimming cost V 5 bases and J 8 bases, with 15 bases left between them. Looked up from germline, CDR1 is SEHNR and CDR2 is FQNEAQ (reference sequence). The CDR3 loop is CASSRTAGREKLFF. In DNA, the CDR3 is TGTGCCAGCAGCCGGACTGCCGGGAGGGAAAAACTGTTTTTT.

The chain is built from TRBV5-1 and TRBJ2-3; 11 positions agree with TRBD1. This CDR3 region has 15 residues. V was pared by 6 bases and J by 3 bases, with 6 bases of the junction left unmatched. Germline CDR1 reads SGHRS; CDR2 reads YFSETQ. CDR3 DNA: TGCGCCAGCACCCTTTGGGACAGGGGGACAGATACGCAGTATTTT. It encodes CASTLWDRGTDTQYF.

This clonotype has more than one count but fewer than ten. V gene TRBV12-3 or TRBV12-4 combines with J gene TRBJ2-7; D is undetermined. CDR3 length: 14 amino acids. V was shortened by 6 bases and J by 1 base, with 13 bases between the two germline ends. The CDR3 loop reads CASSRFTLSYEQYF. CDR3 DNA sequence: TGTGCCAGCAGCAGATTCACCCTTTCCTACGAGCAGTACTTC.

This clonotype was seen repeatedly, ten times or more. The chain links TRBV27 to TRBJ2-1, with 9 bases identical to TRBD2. CDR1 is MNHEY and CDR2 is SMNVEV in the germline V gene (reference sequence). The CDR3 totals 13 residues. The junction had 2 bases not matched to a gene; V was cut back by 7 bases and J by 4 bases. Here the CDR3 DNA reads TGTGCCAGCACGACTAGCGGTTACAATGAGCAGTTCTTC. This gives the protein CASTTSGYNEQFF.

This chain links TRBV5-1 with TRBJ1-6, with 7 bases identical to TRBD1. CDR1 is SGHRS, CDR2 YFSETQ, per germline. The CDR3 runs to 14 residues. Losses at the gene ends were 4 bases for V and 8 bases for J; bases not matched to a gene: 6. The CDR3 is CASSRQGQDSPLHF. The CDR3 DNA follows: TGCGCCAGCAGCCGACAGGGTCAGGATTCACCCCTCCACTTT. Variable domain in full (rest from reference TRBV5-1 and TRBJ1-6): KAGVTQTPRYLIKTRGQQVTLSCSPISGHRSVSWYQQTPGQGLQFLFEYFSETQRNKGNFPGRFSGRQFSNSRSEMNVSTLELGDSALYLCASSRQGQDSPLHFGNGTRLTVT.

This clonotype has only a few counts. J is TRBJ2-7 and V is TRBV28; D remains ambiguous. V lost 2 bases, J lost 2 bases, and 10 bases lay in between. CDR1 and CDR2 from the germline V gene are MDHEN and SYDVKM. CDR3 length: 14 amino acids. This CDR3 reads CASSLVHKTYEQYF. The CDR3 DNA is TGTGCCAGCAGTTTAGTTCATAAGACCTACGAGCAGTACTTC.

V and J are TRBV20-1 and TRBJ1-4, with a possible D match to TRBD1 (5 bases). The CDR3 has 16 amino acids. Germline V gene lookup returns CDR1 DFQATT and CDR2 SNEGSKA (reference sequence). Trimming took 5 bases from V and 3 from J, leaving 19 bases between them. The CDR3 DNA sequence: TGCAGTGCTCCCCTTCCTCTAGGGGTGGCTAATGAAAAACTGTTTTTT. It yields the protein CSAPLPLGVANEKLFF.

The chain employs TRBV7-9 and TRBJ2-5; 11 nucleotides line up with TRBD2. J gave up 4 bases and V 6 bases, and 4 bases lay outside the gene matches. Germline V gene sequence: CDR1 SEHNR, CDR2 FQNEAQ (reference sequence). This CDR3 has 14 amino acids. This CDR3 is CASSRGTSGETQYF. The CDR3 region has the DNA TGTGCCAGCAGTCGCGGGACTAGCGGAGAGACCCAGTACTTC.

This clonotype was observed at least ten times. The rearrangement uses TRBV3-1 and TRBJ2-1, with D perhaps TRBD1 or TRBD2 (5 bases each). V was shortened by 6 bases and J by 6 bases, with 12 bases between the two germline ends. Germline V lookup: CDR1 LGHDT, CDR2 YNNKEL (reference sequence). CDR3 size: 13 residues. This CDR3 reads CASRDSGANEQFF. The CDR3 nucleotides read TGTGCCAGCAGGGACTCCGGGGCCAATGAGCAGTTCTTC.

The rearrangement uses TRBV20-1 and TRBJ2-5; 8 bases match TRBD2. The length of the CDR3 is 16 residues. Germline-derived CDR1 and CDR2 are DFQATT and SNEGSKA (reference sequence). Unmatched junction bases numbered 15, after V lost 5 bases and J lost 4 bases. As DNA, the CDR3 is TGCAGTGCTCTCAGAGCGGCCGGGAGGGTAGGAGAGACCCAGTACTTC. Protein product: CSALRAAGRVGETQYF.

This clonotype was seen repeatedly, ten times or more. This chain links TRBV20-1 with TRBJ2-7; TRBD1 matches 8 bases. Trimming removed 4 bases from V and 2 bases from J; junction bases left unmatched: 7. Germline V gene data show CDR1 as DFQATT and CDR2 as SNEGSKA (reference sequence). This CDR3 is 14 amino acids long. The CDR3: CSAKRPDRAYEQYF. The CDR3 bases are TGCAGTGCTAAAAGACCGGACAGGGCCTACGAGCAGTACTTC.

This clonotype has only a few counts. This chain uses TRBV5-1 with TRBJ2-1; TRBD2 agrees at 8 bases. Per the germline V gene, CDR1 is SGHRS and CDR2 is YFSETQ. The CDR3 is 15 residues long. The J segment lost 3 bases and the V segment lost 4 bases, leaving 6 bases of the junction unmatched. The CDR3 loop is CASSVLAGNYNEQFF. Here the CDR3 DNA reads TGCGCCAGCAGCGTCTTAGCGGGGAACTACAATGAGCAGTTCTTC.

The chain couples TRBV20-1 to TRBJ2-7; D is undetermined. Trimming stripped 8 bases from V and 0 bases from J, with 14 bases between. CDR1 DFQATT and CDR2 SNEGSKA come from the germline V gene (reference sequence). This CDR3 has 13 amino acids. The CDR3 nucleotides are TGCAGTCCCATCGGTGGGTCCTCCTACGAGCAGTACTTC. It codes for CSPIGGSSYEQYF.

This chain connects TRBV18 to TRBJ2-1; D is perhaps TRBD1 (6 bases). The CDR3 is 15 residues long. V lost 3 bases and J 5 bases, leaving 14 bases between the germline ends. Germline CDR1 KGHSH, CDR2 LQKENI. The CDR3 region is CASSPRTGTHNEQFF. As DNA, the CDR3 is TGTGCCAGCTCACCTCGAACAGGGACCCACAATGAGCAGTTCTTC.

CDR3 bases: TGCGCCAGCAGCCCCGCAGGGGAAATCCAAGAGACCCAGTACTTC. Translation: CASSPAGEIQETQYF. The chain has TRBV5-1 and TRBJ2-5; a possible D gene is TRBD1 (6 bases). The CDR3 consists of 15 residues. The ends were cut back, 4 bases at V and 1 base at J, with 14 bases in the middle. Germline V lookup: CDR1 SGHRS, CDR2 YFSETQ.

This clonotype was counted only a few times. The V and J genes are TRBV5-1 and TRBJ2-1; possibly TRBD2 for D (6 bases). Germline CDR1 reads SGHRS; CDR2 reads YFSETQ. The CDR3 has 16 amino acids. The V gene lost 4 bases and the J gene lost 0 bases, with 14 bases spanning the gap. The CDR3 here is CASSERAILSYNEQFF. CDR3 coding DNA: TGCGCCAGCAGCGAGCGGGCGATCCTCTCCTACAATGAGCAGTTCTTC.

The chain carries TRBV27 and TRBJ1-2; 10 nucleotides line up with TRBD1. The CDR3 is 15 amino acids. From germline, CDR1 is MNHEY and CDR2 SMNVEV (reference sequence). V was pared by 5 bases and J by 4 bases, with 7 bases of the junction left unmatched. The CDR3: CASSPGTGDGYGYTF. The CDR3 bases are TGTGCCAGCAGTCCCGGGACAGGGGACGGCTATGGCTACACCTTC.

This clonotype was seen a handful of times. This chain joins TRBV12-2 and TRBJ2-7; the tabulated D call, TRBD2, remains unverified against the DNA. TRBV12-2 is a listed pseudogene. This CDR3 is 20 amino acids long. The CDR3 here is CASRLAREREGAGYSYEQYF. Here the CDR3 DNA reads TGTGCAAGTCGCTTAGCGCGAGAGAGGGAGGGGGCTGGTTACTCTTACGAGCAGTACTTC.

The V gene is TRBV9, the J gene TRBJ2-3; D not certain. Germline CDR1 and CDR2: SGDLS and YYNGEE. With 2 bases removed from V and 0 bases from J, the gap between germline ends came to 19 bases. This CDR3 region has 18 residues. The CDR3: CASSVGNALITSTDTQYF. The CDR3 region has the DNA TGTGCCAGCAGCGTTGGGAATGCCCTCATAACTAGCACAGATACGCAGTATTTT.

This clonotype was counted only a few times. This rearrangement joins TRBV20-1 to TRBJ1-1; D is possibly TRBD1 (6 bases). Trimming shortened V by 6 bases and J by 4 bases, and 12 bases separated the two germline ends. The germline V gene has CDR1 DFQATT and CDR2 SNEGSKA (reference sequence). The length of the CDR3 is 12 residues. The CDR3: CSAAGGTTEAFF. CDR3 nucleotide sequence: TGCAGTGCGGCGGGGGGCACCACTGAAGCTTTCTTT.

The V and J genes are TRBV9 and TRBJ2-3, with 9 positions matching TRBD2. The germline V gene has CDR1 SGDLS and CDR2 YYNGEE. V gave up 0 bases and J gave up 5 bases; unmatched junction bases: 1. This CDR3 spans 14 amino acids. CDR3 sequence reads: CASSVVAGVDTQYF. The CDR3 DNA reads as TGTGCCAGCAGCGTAGTAGCGGGGGTAGATACGCAGTATTTT.

The chain joins TRBV5-1 to TRBJ2-7; 8 bases align to TRBD1. The CDR3 has 15 residues. CDR1 SGHRS and CDR2 YFSETQ come from the germline V gene. V shed 5 bases and J 6 bases; nucleotides not matched to a gene: 13. The CDR3 sequence: CASRPSGGPPFEQYF. DNA of the CDR3: TGCGCCAGCAGACCATCAGGGGGCCCCCCCTTCGAGCAGTACTTC.

In its sample, this clonotype was seen a few times. V and J are TRBV4-2 and TRBJ2-6, with D possibly TRBD2 on 6 matching bases. Germline values: CDR1 LGHNA, CDR2 YNFKEQ. CDR3 length: 18 amino acids. The V end lost 0 bases, the J end lost 0 bases, and 12 bases lay between the germline ends. CDR3 nucleotide sequence: TGTGCCAGCAGCCAAGAAGGACTAACTCCCTCTGGGGCCAACGTCCTGACTTTC. Translation gives CASSQEGLTPSGANVLTF.

The chain uses TRBV10-3 and TRBJ2-7, with TRBD1 matching 9 bases. Germline values: CDR1 ENHRY, CDR2 SYGVKD. Germline trimming cut 4 bases from V and 6 bases from J; bases unmatched to any gene: 4. The CDR3 is 13 residues long. Written as DNA, the CDR3 is TGTGCCATCAGTGTCGAGACAGGGGGCGAGCAGTACTTC. Amino acid sequence: CAISVETGGEQYF.